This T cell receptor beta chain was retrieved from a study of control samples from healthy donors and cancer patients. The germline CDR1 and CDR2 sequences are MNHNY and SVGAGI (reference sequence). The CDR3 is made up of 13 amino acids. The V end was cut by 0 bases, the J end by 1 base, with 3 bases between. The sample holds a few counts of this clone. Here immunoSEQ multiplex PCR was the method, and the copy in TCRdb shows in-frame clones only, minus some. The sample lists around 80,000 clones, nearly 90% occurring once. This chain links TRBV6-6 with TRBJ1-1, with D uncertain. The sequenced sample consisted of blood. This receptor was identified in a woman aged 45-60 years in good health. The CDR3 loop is CASSYSENTEAFF. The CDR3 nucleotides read TGTGCCAGCAGTTACTCAGAGAACACTGAAGCTTTCTTT.